This is a list of T cell receptor beta chains from one sample in a study of T cell repertoires in aging, cancer and after chemotherapy. TCRdb independently ran MiXCR on the multiplex PCR reads; one entry per CDR3 protein. Of about 6,400 distinct CDR3 sequences listed, roughly 23% are singletons. The specimen was blood. The receptor source for this set is a human donor with a blood cancer. Each CDR3 is given with its conserved first and last residue. The D gene is left open where the match is weak. A clone size is listed for some rows: how often the clone was seen (once, few, many), or a class if it is expanded.

d_call,clone_size,v_call,j_call,cdr3_nt,cdr3_aa
.,.,TRBV2,TRBJ1-5,TGTGCCAGCAGTGGATGGGAGAATCAGCCCCAGCATTTT,CASSGWENQPQHF
.,medium-sized,TRBV19,TRBJ2-1,TGTGCCAGTAGTGACAAACTAAGAAATGAGCAGTTCTTC,CASSDKLRNEQFF
TRBD2,medium-sized,TRBV20-1,TRBJ2-1,TGCAGTGCTGGGGGGGAGGCTTCCTACAATGAGCAGTTCTTC,CSAGGEASYNEQFF
TRBD2,.,TRBV24-1,TRBJ2-3,TGTGCCACCAGTGGGACTAGCGGGAGGAGGGCAGATACGCAGTATTTT,CATSGTSGRRADTQYF
TRBD1,few,TRBV27,TRBJ1-2,TGTGCCAGCAGTTTTGCGGGGGTTACAGGGGTGAGCGGCTACACCTTC,CASSFAGVTGVSGYTF
.,medium-sized,TRBV18,TRBJ1-3,TGTGCCAGCTCACCACCGGGGACGAGTGGAAACACCATATATTTT,CASSPPGTSGNTIYF
TRBD2,medium-sized,TRBV10-3,TRBJ2-3,TGTGCCATCAGTGAGTCTGCGGGGGACACAGATACGCAGTATTTT,CAISESAGDTDTQYF
.,medium-sized,TRBV5-4,TRBJ2-5,TGTGCCAGCAGACCCGGGACACAAGAGACCCAGTACTTC,CASRPGTQETQYF
.,few,TRBV12-3/TRBV12-4,TRBJ1-3,TGTGCCAGCAGTAGGGCAGGGGCCGGAAACACCATATATTTT,CASSRAGAGNTIYF
.,.,TRBV30,TRBJ1-1,TGTGCCTGGAGTGTACTAGCGGGGGGGCACACTGAAGCTTTCTTT,CAWSVLAGGHTEAFF
TRBD2,medium-sized,TRBV7-9,TRBJ2-1,TGTGCCAGCAGCTTTAGAGCGGGGGGTCAGGATGAGCAGTTCTTC,CASSFRAGGQDEQFF
.,few,TRBV12-3/TRBV12-4,TRBJ2-5,TGTGCCAGCAGCGGAGGAACCGGACGGCCTGGGGAGACCCAGTACTTC,CASSGGTGRPGETQYF
TRBD2,.,TRBV5-8,TRBJ2-1,TGTGCCAGCAGCCACTGGACTAGGACCTCCTACAATGAGCAGTTCTTC,CASSHWTRTSYNEQFF
TRBD2,medium-sized,TRBV19,TRBJ2-1,TGTGCCAGTAGTATAGTCATCGGGACTAGCGGTCCTAGCTCCTACAATGAGCAGTTCTTC,CASSIVIGTSGPSSYNEQFF
.,few,TRBV18,TRBJ1-1,TGTGCCAGCTCACAGGGTATGACAGGCGCTGAAGCTTTCTTT,CASSQGMTGAEAFF
.,medium-sized,TRBV19,TRBJ1-5,TGTGCCAGTAGTACCCAGGACGGCCAGCCCCAGCATTTT,CASSTQDGQPQHF
TRBD1,medium-sized,TRBV27,TRBJ1-3,TGTGCCAGCAGTTTTATAAGCGGGACAGGCGCTGGAAACACCATATATTTT,CASSFISGTGAGNTIYF
TRBD1,medium-sized,TRBV6-1,TRBJ1-6,TGTGCCAGCAGTGAAGCAGAGGGGACAGGAGGAAATTCACCCCTCCACTTT,CASSEAEGTGGNSPLHF
.,medium-sized,TRBV5-6,TRBJ2-6,TGTGCCAGCAGCCTGGGGGGCTCTGGGGCCAACGTCCTGACTTTC,CASSLGGSGANVLTF
.,medium-sized,TRBV6-1,TRBJ2-1,TGTGCCAGCAGTGAAAAGGGGCTTGAGCAGTTCTTC,CASSEKGLEQFF
.,.,TRBV9,TRBJ2-3,TGTGCCAGCAGCGTAGATGGCAGCGCCCCGCCCGATACGCAGTATTTT,CASSVDGSAPPDTQYF
.,medium-sized,TRBV5-1,TRBJ2-2,TGCGCCAGCAGCTTGATCGGGGTGGCGGACACCGGGGAGCTGTTTTTT,CASSLIGVADTGELFF
.,.,TRBV5-1,TRBJ2-1,TGCGCCAGCAGCTTGGCGCCAGGAGTCTACAATGAGCAGTTCTTC,CASSLAPGVYNEQFF
.,few,TRBV6-4,TRBJ2-7,TGTGCCAGCAGGAGGGGGTGCGGGAGACACTCCTACGAGCAGTACTTC,CASRRGCGRHSYEQYF
.,.,TRBV12-3/TRBV12-4,TRBJ2-2,TGTGCCAGCAGGCGGACTGAGATAAACACCGGGGAGCTGTTTTTT,CASRRTEINTGELFF
.,.,TRBV6-1,TRBJ1-4,TGTGCCACAGGGGAGGGGAGTGAAAAACTGTTTTTT,CATGEGSEKLFF
TRBD2,few,TRBV5-1,TRBJ2-7,TGCGCCAGCAGCTTGGCCTCACTAGCGGGGATGGGCGAGCAGTACTTC,CASSLASLAGMGEQYF
TRBD1,medium-sized,TRBV30,TRBJ1-4,TGTGCCTGGAGTGTACTACAGGGGGCGGAAAAACTGTTTTTT,CAWSVLQGAEKLFF
.,few,TRBV7-3,TRBJ2-6,TGTGCCAGCCGCAGATCTGGGGCCAACGTCCTGACTTTC,CASRRSGANVLTF
.,medium-sized,TRBV19,TRBJ1-4,TGTGCCAGTAGTACAGGGTTGACATCTATGTCTTATGAAAAACTGTTTTTT,CASSTGLTSMSYEKLFF
.,medium-sized,TRBV5-6,TRBJ2-5,TGTGCCAGCAGCTTGGATACCGGGACATCGTACCAAGAGACCCAGTACTTC,CASSLDTGTSYQETQYF
.,medium-sized,TRBV5-4,TRBJ2-5,TGTGCCAGCAGCAGGGAGGGACAGTACCAAGAGACCCAGTACTTC,CASSREGQYQETQYF
TRBD2,few,TRBV12-3/TRBV12-4,TRBJ2-3,TGTGCCAGCAGTTTCGGACAGAGACTAGCGACCGCAGATACGCAGTATTTT,CASSFGQRLATADTQYF
TRBD1,.,TRBV28,TRBJ1-6,TGTGCCAGCAGTTTATTTTCGACAGGGAAATCACCCCTCCACTTT,CASSLFSTGKSPLHF
TRBD1,few,TRBV28,TRBJ2-7,TGTGCCAGCAGTTCCCCGGGACAGGGCACCTACGAGCAGTACTTC,CASSSPGQGTYEQYF
TRBD1,.,TRBV11-2,TRBJ1-4,TGTGCCAGCAGCTTACTGGGACAGGGGGCGTTTGGCGAAAAACTGTTTTTT,CASSLLGQGAFGEKLFF